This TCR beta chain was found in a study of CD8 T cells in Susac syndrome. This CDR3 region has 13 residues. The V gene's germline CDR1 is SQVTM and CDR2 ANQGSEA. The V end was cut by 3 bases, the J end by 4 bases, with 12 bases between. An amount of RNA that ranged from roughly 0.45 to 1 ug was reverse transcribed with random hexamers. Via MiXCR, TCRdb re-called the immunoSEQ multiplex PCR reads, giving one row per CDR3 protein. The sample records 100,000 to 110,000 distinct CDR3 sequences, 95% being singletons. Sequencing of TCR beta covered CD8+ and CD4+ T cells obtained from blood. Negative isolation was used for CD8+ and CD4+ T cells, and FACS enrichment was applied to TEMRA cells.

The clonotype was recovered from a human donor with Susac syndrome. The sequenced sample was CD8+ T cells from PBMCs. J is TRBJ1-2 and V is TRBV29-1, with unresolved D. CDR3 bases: TGCAGCGTTGATACTGGAGTACTCTATGGCTACACCTTC. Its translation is CSVDTGVLYGYTF. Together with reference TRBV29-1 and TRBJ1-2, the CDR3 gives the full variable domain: SAVISQKPSRDICQRGTSLTIQCQVDSQVTMMFWYRQQPGQSLTLIATANQGSEATYESGFVIDKFPISRPNLTFSTLTVSNMSPEDSSIYLCSVDTGVLYGYTFGSGTRLTVV.